This T cell receptor (beta chain) was sequenced during a study of T cell responses to AZD1222 COVID-19 vaccine. Looking at the study overall: Pooled samples include second doses given at about 4 or 12 weeks. General study results and limits: Spike-specific TCRs gained breadth and depth after people received two AZD1222 doses. The study found vaccine-associated CD4 TCRs spanning spike, dominant at 160-218 and 743-854. Regions left unmutated in variants are reportedly the target of nearly half of spike-specific TCRs.

This clone was seen a handful of times. Its specificity is unknown. Profiling relied on immunoSEQ multiplex PCR, and the TCRdb table lists in-frame clones only, not all of them. The sample has roughly 130,000 clones, about 90% seen once. Germline V gene sequence: CDR1 SNHLY, CDR2 FYNNEI. The CDR3 runs to 11 residues. V dropped 6 bases and J dropped 10 bases, with 12 bases sitting between them. The source of this sequence is an adult in good health. The gene calls are TRBV2 and TRBJ1-1; no clear D gene. The sequencing used peripheral blood, collected on day 0 of AZD1222 vaccination. The CDR3 here is CASRTGPLAFF. CDR3 DNA sequence: TGTGCCAGCAGAACTGGACCTTTAGCTTTCTTT. Full variable domain (remainder filled in from reference TRBV2 and TRBJ1-1): EPEVTQTPSHQVTQMGQEVILRCVPISNHLYFYWYRQILGQKVEFLVSFYNNEISEKSEIFDDQFSVERPDGSNFTLKIRSTKLEDSAMYFCASRTGPLAFFGQGTRLTVV.